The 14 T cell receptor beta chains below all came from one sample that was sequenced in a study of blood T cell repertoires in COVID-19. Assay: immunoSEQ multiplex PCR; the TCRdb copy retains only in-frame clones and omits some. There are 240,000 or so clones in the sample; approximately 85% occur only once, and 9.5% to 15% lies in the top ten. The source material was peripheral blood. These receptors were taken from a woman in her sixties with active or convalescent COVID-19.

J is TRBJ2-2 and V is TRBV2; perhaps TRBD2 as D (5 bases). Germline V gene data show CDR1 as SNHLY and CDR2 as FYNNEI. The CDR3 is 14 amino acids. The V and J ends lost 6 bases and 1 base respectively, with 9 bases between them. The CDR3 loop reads CASREDLNTGELFF. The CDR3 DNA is TGTGCCAGCAGGGAGGACTTGAACACCGGGGAGCTGTTTTTT.

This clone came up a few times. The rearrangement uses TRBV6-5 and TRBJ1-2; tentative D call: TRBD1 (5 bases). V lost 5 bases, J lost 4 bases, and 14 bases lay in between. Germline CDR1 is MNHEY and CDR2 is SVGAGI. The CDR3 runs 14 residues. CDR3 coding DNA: TGTGCCAGCAGTCGTGCATGGGGCGGCTATGGCTACACCTTC. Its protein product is CASSRAWGGYGYTF.

Here the CDR3 reads CASSVGAGGVYEQYF. The CDR3 DNA is TGTGCCAGCAGCGTAGGGGCAGGGGGCGTTTACGAGCAGTACTTC. The rearrangement joins TRBV9 to TRBJ2-7, with 8 bases matching TRBD1. The CDR3 contains 15 residues. The germline CDR1 and CDR2 sequences are SGDLS and YYNGEE. J was trimmed by 4 bases and V by 0 bases; bases with no gene match: 6.

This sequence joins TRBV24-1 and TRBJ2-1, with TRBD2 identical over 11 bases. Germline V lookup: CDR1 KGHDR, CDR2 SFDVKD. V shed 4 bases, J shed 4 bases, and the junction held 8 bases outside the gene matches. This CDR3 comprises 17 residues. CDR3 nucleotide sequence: TGTGCCACCAGTGACCATCGACTAGCGGGGTCTTACAATGAGCAGTTCTTC. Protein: CATSDHRLAGSYNEQFF.

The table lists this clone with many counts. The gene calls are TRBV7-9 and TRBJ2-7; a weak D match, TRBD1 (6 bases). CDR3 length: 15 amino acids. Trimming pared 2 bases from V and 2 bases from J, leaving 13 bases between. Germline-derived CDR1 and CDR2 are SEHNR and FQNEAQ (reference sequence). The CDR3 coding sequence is TGTGCCAGCAGCTTAACAGGACAGCTGACCTACGAGCAGTACTTC. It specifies CASSLTGQLTYEQYF.

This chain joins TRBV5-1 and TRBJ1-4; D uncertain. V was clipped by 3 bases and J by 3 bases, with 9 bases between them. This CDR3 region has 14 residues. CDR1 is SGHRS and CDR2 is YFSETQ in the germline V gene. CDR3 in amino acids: CASSYGISNEKLFF. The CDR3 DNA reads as TGCGCCAGCAGCTACGGGATTTCTAATGAAAAACTGTTTTTT.

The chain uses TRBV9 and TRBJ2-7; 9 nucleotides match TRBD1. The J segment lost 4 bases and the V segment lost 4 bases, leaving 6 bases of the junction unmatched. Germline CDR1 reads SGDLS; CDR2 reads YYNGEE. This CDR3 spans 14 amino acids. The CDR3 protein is CASSPGQGRYEQYF. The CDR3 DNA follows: TGTGCCAGCAGCCCAGGACAGGGGCGATACGAGCAGTACTTC. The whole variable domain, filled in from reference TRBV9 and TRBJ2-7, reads DSGVTQTPKHLITATGQRVTLRCSPRSGDLSVYWYQQSLDQGLQFLIQYYNGEERAKGNILERFSAQQFPDLHSELNLSSLELGDSALYFCASSPGQGRYEQYFGPGTRLTVT.

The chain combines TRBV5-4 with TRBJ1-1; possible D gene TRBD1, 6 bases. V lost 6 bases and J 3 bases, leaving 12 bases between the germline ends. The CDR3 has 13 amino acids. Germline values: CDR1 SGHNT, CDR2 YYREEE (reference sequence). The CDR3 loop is CASTRGRDTEAFF. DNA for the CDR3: TGTGCCAGCACCAGGGGACGGGACACTGAAGCTTTCTTT. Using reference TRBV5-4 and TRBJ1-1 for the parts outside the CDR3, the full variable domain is ETGVTQSPTHLIKTRGQQVTLRCSSQSGHNTVSWYQQALGQGPQFIFQYYREEENGRGNFPPRFSGLQFPNYSSELNVNALELDDSALYLCASTRGRDTEAFFGQGTRLTVV.

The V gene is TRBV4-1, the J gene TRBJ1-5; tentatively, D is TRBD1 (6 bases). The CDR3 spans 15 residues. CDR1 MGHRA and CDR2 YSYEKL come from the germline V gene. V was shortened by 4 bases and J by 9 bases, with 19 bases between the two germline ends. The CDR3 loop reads CASSRDSTGIRPQHF. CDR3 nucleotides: TGCGCCAGCAGCCGAGATTCGACAGGAATCAGGCCCCAGCATTTT.

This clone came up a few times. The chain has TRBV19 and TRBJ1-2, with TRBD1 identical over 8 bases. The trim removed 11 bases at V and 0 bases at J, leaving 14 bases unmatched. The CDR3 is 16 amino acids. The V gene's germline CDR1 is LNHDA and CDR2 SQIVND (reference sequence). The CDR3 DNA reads TGTGCCGTAAGGGGGACAGGAGCCAATCCTAACTATGGCTACACCTTC. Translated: CAVRGTGANPNYGYTF. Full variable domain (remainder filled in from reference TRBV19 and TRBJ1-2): DGGITQSPKYLFRKEGQNVTLSCEQNLNHDAMYWYRQDPGQGLRLIYYSQIVNDFQKGDIAEGYSVSREKKESFPLTVTSAQKNPTAFYLCAVRGTGANPNYGYTFGSGTRLTVV.

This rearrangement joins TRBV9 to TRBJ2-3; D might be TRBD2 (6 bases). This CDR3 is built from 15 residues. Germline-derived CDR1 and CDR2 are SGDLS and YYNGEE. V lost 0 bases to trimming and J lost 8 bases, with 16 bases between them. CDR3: CASSVGDPEEGTQYF. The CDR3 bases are TGTGCCAGCAGCGTAGGGGACCCAGAGGAGGGTACGCAGTATTTT.

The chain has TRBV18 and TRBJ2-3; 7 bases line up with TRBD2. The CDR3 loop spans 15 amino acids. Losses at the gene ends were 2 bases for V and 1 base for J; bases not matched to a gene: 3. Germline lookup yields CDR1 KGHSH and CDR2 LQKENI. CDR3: CASSPGAGGTDTQYF. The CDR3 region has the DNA TGTGCCAGCTCACCAGGGGCGGGGGGCACAGATACGCAGTATTTT.

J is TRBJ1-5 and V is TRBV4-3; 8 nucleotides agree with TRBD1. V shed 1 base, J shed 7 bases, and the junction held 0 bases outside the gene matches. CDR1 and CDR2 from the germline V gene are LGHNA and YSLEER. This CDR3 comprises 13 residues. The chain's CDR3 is CASSQAGGQPQHF. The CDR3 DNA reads TGCGCCAGCAGCCAAGCAGGGGGCCAGCCCCAGCATTTT.

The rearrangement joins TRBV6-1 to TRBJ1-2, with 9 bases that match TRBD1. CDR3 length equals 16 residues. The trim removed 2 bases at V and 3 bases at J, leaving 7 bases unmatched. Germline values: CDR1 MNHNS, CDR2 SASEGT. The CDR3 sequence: CASSERQGVVYYGYTF. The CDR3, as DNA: TGTGCCAGCAGTGAACGACAGGGGGTCGTTTACTATGGCTACACCTTC.